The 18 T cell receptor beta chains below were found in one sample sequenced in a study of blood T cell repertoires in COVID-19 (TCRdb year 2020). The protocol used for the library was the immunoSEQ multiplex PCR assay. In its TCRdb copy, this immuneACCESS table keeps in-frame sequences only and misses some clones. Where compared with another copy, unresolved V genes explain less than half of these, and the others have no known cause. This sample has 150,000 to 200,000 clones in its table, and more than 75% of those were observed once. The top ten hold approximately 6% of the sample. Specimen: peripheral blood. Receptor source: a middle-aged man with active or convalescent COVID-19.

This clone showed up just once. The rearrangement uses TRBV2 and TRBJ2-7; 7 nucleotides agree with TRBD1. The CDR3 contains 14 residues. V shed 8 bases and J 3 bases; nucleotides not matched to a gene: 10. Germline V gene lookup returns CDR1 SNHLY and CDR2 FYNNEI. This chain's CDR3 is CASESGTAHYEQYF. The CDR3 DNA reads TGTGCCAGCGAGTCCGGGACAGCTCACTACGAGCAGTACTTC.

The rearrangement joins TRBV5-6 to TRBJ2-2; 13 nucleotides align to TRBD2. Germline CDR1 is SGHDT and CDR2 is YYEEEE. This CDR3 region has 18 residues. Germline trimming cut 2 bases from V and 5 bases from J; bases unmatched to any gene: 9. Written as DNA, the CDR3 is TGTGCCAGCAGCTTTTTGACTAGCGGGGGGCCAAGGACCGGGGAGCTGTTTTTT. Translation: CASSFLTSGGPRTGELFF.

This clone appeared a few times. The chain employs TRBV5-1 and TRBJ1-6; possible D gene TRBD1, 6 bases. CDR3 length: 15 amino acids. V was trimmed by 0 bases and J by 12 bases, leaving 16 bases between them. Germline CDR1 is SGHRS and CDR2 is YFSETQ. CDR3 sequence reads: CASSLDLAGQQPLHF. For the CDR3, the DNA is TGCGCCAGCAGCTTGGATTTAGCGGGACAACAACCCCTCCACTTT.

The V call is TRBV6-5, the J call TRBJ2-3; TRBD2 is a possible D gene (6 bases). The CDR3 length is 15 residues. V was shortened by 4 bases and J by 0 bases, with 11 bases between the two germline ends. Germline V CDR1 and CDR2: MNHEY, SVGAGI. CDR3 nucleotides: TGTGCCAGCAGTTGGGAGCGGGCAAGCACAGATACGCAGTATTTT. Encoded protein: CASSWERASTDTQYF.

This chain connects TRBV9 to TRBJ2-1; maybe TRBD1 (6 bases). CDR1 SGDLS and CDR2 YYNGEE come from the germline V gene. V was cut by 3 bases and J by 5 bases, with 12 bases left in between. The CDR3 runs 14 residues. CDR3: CASSEGQGNNEQFF. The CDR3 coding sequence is TGTGCCAGCAGCGAAGGGCAGGGGAACAATGAGCAGTTCTTC.

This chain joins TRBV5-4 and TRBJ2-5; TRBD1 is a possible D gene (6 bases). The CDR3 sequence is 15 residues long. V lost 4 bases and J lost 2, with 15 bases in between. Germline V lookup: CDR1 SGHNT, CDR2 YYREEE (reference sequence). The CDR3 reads CASSQGPGQQETQYF. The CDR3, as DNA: TGTGCCAGCAGCCAGGGCCCCGGACAGCAAGAGACCCAGTACTTC.

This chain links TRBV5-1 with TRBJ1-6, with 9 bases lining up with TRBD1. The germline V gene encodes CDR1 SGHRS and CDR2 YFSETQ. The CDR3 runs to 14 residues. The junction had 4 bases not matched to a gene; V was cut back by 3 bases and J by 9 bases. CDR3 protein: CASSSETGGSPLHF. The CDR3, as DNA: TGCGCCAGCAGCTCAGAGACAGGGGGTTCACCCCTCCACTTT.

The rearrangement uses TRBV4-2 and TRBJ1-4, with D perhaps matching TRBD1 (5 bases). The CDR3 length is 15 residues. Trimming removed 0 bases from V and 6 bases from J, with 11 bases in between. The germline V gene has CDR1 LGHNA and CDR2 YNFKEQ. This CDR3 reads CASSQEAREDEKLFF. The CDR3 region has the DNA TGTGCCAGCAGCCAAGAGGCCAGGGAAGATGAAAAACTGTTTTTT.

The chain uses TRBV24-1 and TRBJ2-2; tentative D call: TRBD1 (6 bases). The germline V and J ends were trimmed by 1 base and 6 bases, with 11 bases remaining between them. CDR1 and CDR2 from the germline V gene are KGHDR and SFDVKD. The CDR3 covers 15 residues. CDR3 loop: CATSDLRGIPGELFF. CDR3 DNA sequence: TGTGCCACCAGTGATTTAAGGGGGATCCCCGGGGAGCTGTTTTTT.

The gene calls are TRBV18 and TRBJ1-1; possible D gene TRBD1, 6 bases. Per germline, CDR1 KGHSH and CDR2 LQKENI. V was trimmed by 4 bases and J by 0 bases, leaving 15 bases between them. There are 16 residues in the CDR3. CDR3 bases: TGTGCCAGCTCACTGATGACAGGAACGATGAACACTGAAGCTTTCTTT. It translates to CASSLMTGTMNTEAFF. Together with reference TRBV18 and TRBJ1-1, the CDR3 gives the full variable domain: NAGVMQNPRHLVRRRGQEARLRCSPMKGHSHVYWYRQLPEEGLKFMVYLQKENIIDESGMPKERFSAEFPKEGPSILRIQQVVRGDSAAYFCASSLMTGTMNTEAFFGQGTRLTVV.

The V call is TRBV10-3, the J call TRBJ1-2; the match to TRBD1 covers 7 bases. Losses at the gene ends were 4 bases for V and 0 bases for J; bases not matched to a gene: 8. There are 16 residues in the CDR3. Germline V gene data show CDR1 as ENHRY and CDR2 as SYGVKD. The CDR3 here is CAISVVRQGANYGYTF. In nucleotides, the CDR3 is TGTGCCATCAGTGTCGTGAGACAGGGAGCTAACTATGGCTACACCTTC.

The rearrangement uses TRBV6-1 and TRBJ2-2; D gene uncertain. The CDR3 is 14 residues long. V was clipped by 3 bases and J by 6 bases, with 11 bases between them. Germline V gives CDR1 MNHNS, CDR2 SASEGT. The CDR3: CASSEPGWAGELFF. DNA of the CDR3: TGTGCCAGCAGTGAGCCCGGGTGGGCCGGGGAGCTGTTTTTT.

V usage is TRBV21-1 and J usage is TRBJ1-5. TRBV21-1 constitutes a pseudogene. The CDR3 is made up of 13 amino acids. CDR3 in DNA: TGTGCCAGCAGCGACTTTTCAGATCAGCCCCAGCATTTT. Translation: CASSDFSDQPQHF.

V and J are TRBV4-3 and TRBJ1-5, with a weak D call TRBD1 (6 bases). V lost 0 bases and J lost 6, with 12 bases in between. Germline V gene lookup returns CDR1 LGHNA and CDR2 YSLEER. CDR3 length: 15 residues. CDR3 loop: CASSQDWEGGQPQHF. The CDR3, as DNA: TGCGCCAGCAGCCAAGATTGGGAGGGGGGTCAGCCCCAGCATTTT.

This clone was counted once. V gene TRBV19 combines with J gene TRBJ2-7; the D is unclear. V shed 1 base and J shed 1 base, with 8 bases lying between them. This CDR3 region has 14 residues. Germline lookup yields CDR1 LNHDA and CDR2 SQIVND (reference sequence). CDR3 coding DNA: TGTGCCAGTAGTATAGGACGGGTGTCCTACGAGCAGTACTTC. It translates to CASSIGRVSYEQYF.

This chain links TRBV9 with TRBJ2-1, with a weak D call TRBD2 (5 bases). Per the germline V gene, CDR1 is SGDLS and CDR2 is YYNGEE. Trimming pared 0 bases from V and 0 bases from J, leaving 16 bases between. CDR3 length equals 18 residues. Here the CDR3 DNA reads TGTGCCAGCAGCGTAGTCCGAGATGAGGGCCCCTCCTACAATGAGCAGTTCTTC. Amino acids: CASSVVRDEGPSYNEQFF.

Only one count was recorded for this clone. CDR3 region: CASSLSQGLAKNIQYF. CDR3 in DNA: TGCGCCAGCAGCCTATCACAGGGGCTAGCCAAAAACATTCAGTACTTC. V is TRBV4-3 and J is TRBJ2-4, with TRBD1 identical over 7 bases. The length of the CDR3 is 16 residues. Germline values: CDR1 LGHNA, CDR2 YSLEER. The V and J ends lost 4 bases and 0 bases, in that order; junction bases with no gene match: 6.

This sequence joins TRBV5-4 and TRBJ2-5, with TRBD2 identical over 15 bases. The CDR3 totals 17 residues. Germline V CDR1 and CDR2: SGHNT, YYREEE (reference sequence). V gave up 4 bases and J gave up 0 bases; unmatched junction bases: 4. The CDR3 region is CASSLGTSGRYQETQYF. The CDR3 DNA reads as TGTGCCAGCAGCCTCGGGACTAGCGGGAGGTACCAAGAGACCCAGTACTTC.